A selection of T cell receptor beta chains follows, all from one sample in a study of T cells in localized non-small cell lung cancer. Sequencing was performed with immunoSEQ multiplex PCR; in TCRdb, only in-frame clones are kept and a portion is missing. This repertoire shows approximately 64,000 clones, 90% found once; its top ten account for under 2.5%. Here the sequenced sample was peripheral blood, taken before any cancer treatment. These receptors all come from a woman aged 40-69 years with stage I lung adenocarcinoma. The CDR3 runs from the conserved cysteine through the conserved F or W. Fields, in order: J gene, clone size, V gene, D gene, CDR3 DNA, CDR3 protein. D genes are given only for firm matches. Expanded clones get a size class; other rows say once, few or many, or leave the size out.

j_gene: TRBJ1-3
abundance: -
v_gene: TRBV9
d_gene: -
CDR3nt: TGTGCCAGCAGCGGAGGGACGACACCATCCTCTGGAAACACCATATATTTT
CDR3aa: CASSGGTTPSSGNTIYF

j_gene: TRBJ1-2
abundance: -
v_gene: TRBV6-4
d_gene: TRBD1
CDR3nt: TGTGCCAGCAGTAATACAGGGGGCCTTGGGGATGGCTACACCTTC
CDR3aa: CASSNTGGLGDGYTF

j_gene: TRBJ2-7
abundance: -
v_gene: TRBV7-2
d_gene: TRBD1
CDR3nt: TGTGCCAGCAGCCTCGGACAGGGGGCGGCCTACGAGCAGTACTTC
CDR3aa: CASSLGQGAAYEQYF

j_gene: TRBJ2-1
abundance: -
v_gene: TRBV4-3
d_gene: -
CDR3nt: TGCGCCAGCAGCCAAGAGGTCCGACTTTTGAATGAGCAGTTCTTC
CDR3aa: CASSQEVRLLNEQFF

j_gene: TRBJ2-7
abundance: -
v_gene: TRBV5-1
d_gene: -
CDR3nt: TGCGCCAGCAGCCTTGGTAGTCTTGGAATTTCCTACGAGCAGTACTTC
CDR3aa: CASSLGSLGISYEQYF

j_gene: TRBJ1-1
abundance: -
v_gene: TRBV7-6
d_gene: TRBD1
CDR3nt: TGTGCCAGCAGCCCCGGGACAGGGGGTGAAGCTTTCTTT
CDR3aa: CASSPGTGGEAFF

j_gene: TRBJ1-4
abundance: -
v_gene: TRBV19
d_gene: -
CDR3nt: TGTGCCAGTAGTATTAAATGGTCCTACACGGAAAAACTGTTTTTT
CDR3aa: CASSIKWSYTEKLFF

j_gene: TRBJ1-5
abundance: -
v_gene: TRBV5-1
d_gene: TRBD1
CDR3nt: TGCGCCAGCAGCGCGGGCCCGACAGGGAACGGTCAGCCCCAGCATTTT
CDR3aa: CASSAGPTGNGQPQHF

j_gene: TRBJ2-1
abundance: few
v_gene: TRBV11-2
d_gene: TRBD2
CDR3nt: TGTGCCAGCAGCTTAGTTCTGGCGGGAGGAACCTACAATGAGCAGTTCTTC
CDR3aa: CASSLVLAGGTYNEQFF

j_gene: TRBJ1-1
abundance: -
v_gene: TRBV7-6
d_gene: -
CDR3nt: TGTGCCAGCAGTCGGGGGCCGAACACTGAAGCTTTCTTT
CDR3aa: CASSRGPNTEAFF

j_gene: TRBJ2-1
abundance: -
v_gene: TRBV28
d_gene: TRBD2
CDR3nt: TGTGCCAGCAGTTTAGGACTAGCTGAGCAGTTCTTC
CDR3aa: CASSLGLAEQFF

j_gene: TRBJ2-1
abundance: -
v_gene: TRBV13
d_gene: TRBD2
CDR3nt: TGTGCCAGCAGCTTAGCGGTAGCGGGGTTAAATGAGCAGTTCTTC
CDR3aa: CASSLAVAGLNEQFF

j_gene: TRBJ1-1
abundance: -
v_gene: TRBV5-1
d_gene: -
CDR3nt: TGCGCCAGTACTCTCGCGACAGGAGGGGGCACTGAAGCTTTCTTT
CDR3aa: CASTLATGGGTEAFF

j_gene: TRBJ2-3
abundance: once
v_gene: TRBV19
d_gene: TRBD2
CDR3nt: TGTGCCAGTAGTGGGGCCGGGAGGTCATCAGATACGCAGTATTTT
CDR3aa: CASSGAGRSSDTQYF

j_gene: TRBJ2-1
abundance: -
v_gene: TRBV4-3
d_gene: -
CDR3nt: TGCGCCAGCAGCCCTGGACGACGGGACAATGAGCAGTTCTTC
CDR3aa: CASSPGRRDNEQFF

j_gene: TRBJ2-7
abundance: -
v_gene: TRBV10-3
d_gene: TRBD2
CDR3nt: TGTGCCATCAGTGAGTCTCGACTAGCGGGGGGGCTTGAGCAGTACTTC
CDR3aa: CAISESRLAGGLEQYF

j_gene: TRBJ1-4
abundance: -
v_gene: TRBV5-5
d_gene: -
CDR3nt: TGTGCCAGCAGCTTGGCCACAAATGAAAAACTGTTTTTT
CDR3aa: CASSLATNEKLFF

j_gene: TRBJ1-1
abundance: -
v_gene: TRBV5-1
d_gene: -
CDR3nt: TGCGCCAGCAGCTTAGGTAAAGCGAACACTGAAGCTTTCTTT
CDR3aa: CASSLGKANTEAFF

j_gene: TRBJ2-7
abundance: -
v_gene: TRBV25-1
d_gene: -
CDR3nt: TGTGCCAGCAGTGAGAGGGGTCCCACCTACGAGCAGTACTTC
CDR3aa: CASSERGPTYEQYF

j_gene: TRBJ1-1
abundance: -
v_gene: TRBV9
d_gene: -
CDR3nt: TGTGCCAGCAGCCCTCAGACAATGAACACTGAAGCTTTCTTT
CDR3aa: CASSPQTMNTEAFF

j_gene: TRBJ1-6
abundance: few
v_gene: TRBV10-3
d_gene: TRBD1
CDR3nt: TGTGCCATCGGACGACAGGGGGAGATAAACAATTCACCCCTCCACTTT
CDR3aa: CAIGRQGEINNSPLHF

j_gene: TRBJ1-1
abundance: -
v_gene: TRBV5-1
d_gene: TRBD1
CDR3nt: TGCGCCAGCAGCGCGGGACAGGGAGAAACGCACACTGAAGCTTTCTTT
CDR3aa: CASSAGQGETHTEAFF

j_gene: TRBJ1-1
abundance: -
v_gene: TRBV18
d_gene: -
CDR3nt: TGTGCCAGCTCAGATGGGAGGCAGGGAAGAGTTGAAGCTTTCTTT
CDR3aa: CASSDGRQGRVEAFF

j_gene: TRBJ1-1
abundance: -
v_gene: TRBV5-1
d_gene: -
CDR3nt: TGCGCCAGCAGCTTGGTCCTGCCACACGGTAACACTGAAGCTTTCTTT
CDR3aa: CASSLVLPHGNTEAFF

j_gene: TRBJ2-2
abundance: -
v_gene: TRBV11-3
d_gene: -
CDR3nt: TGTGCCAGCAGCTTAAATAACGGGCCCCACGGGCTGTTTTTT
CDR3aa: CASSLNNGPHGLFF

j_gene: TRBJ2-1
abundance: -
v_gene: TRBV19
d_gene: TRBD2
CDR3nt: TGTGCCAGTAGTAAAGGGACTAGCGGGGGCTTCAATGAGCAGTTCTTC
CDR3aa: CASSKGTSGGFNEQFF

j_gene: TRBJ2-4
abundance: -
v_gene: TRBV18
d_gene: -
CDR3nt: TGTGCCAGCTCACCAGGAGACTTGTGGCTAGCCAAAAACATTCAGTACTTC
CDR3aa: CASSPGDLWLAKNIQYF

j_gene: TRBJ2-7
abundance: -
v_gene: TRBV5-1
d_gene: TRBD2
CDR3nt: TGCGCCAGCAGCGATCAAGTAGCGGGGGGCTCCTACGAGCAGTACTTC
CDR3aa: CASSDQVAGGSYEQYF

j_gene: TRBJ2-1
abundance: -
v_gene: TRBV7-3
d_gene: -
CDR3nt: TGTGCCAGCAGCTTAAGCCCGGGAAATGAGCAGTTCTTC
CDR3aa: CASSLSPGNEQFF

j_gene: TRBJ1-2
abundance: -
v_gene: TRBV28
d_gene: -
CDR3nt: TGTGCCAGCGAAATAAGGGCGGGATATGGCTACACCTTC
CDR3aa: CASEIRAGYGYTF

j_gene: TRBJ1-2
abundance: -
v_gene: TRBV6-6
d_gene: -
CDR3nt: TGTGCCAGCAAGTACGACTATGGCTACACCTTC
CDR3aa: CASKYDYGYTF

j_gene: TRBJ1-3
abundance: -
v_gene: TRBV4-2
d_gene: -
CDR3nt: TGTGCCAGCAGCCTCCTCCCTACAGAGAGCTCTGGAAACACCATATATTTT
CDR3aa: CASSLLPTESSGNTIYF

j_gene: TRBJ1-6
abundance: -
v_gene: TRBV7-2
d_gene: TRBD1
CDR3nt: TGTGCCAGCAGCTTAGCAGGACAGGGTACTTCACCCCTCCACTTT
CDR3aa: CASSLAGQGTSPLHF

j_gene: TRBJ2-1
abundance: -
v_gene: TRBV4-2
d_gene: TRBD2
CDR3nt: TGTGCCAGCAGCCAAGTCAAGTGGACTAGCGGGATGGTGCAGTTCTTC
CDR3aa: CASSQVKWTSGMVQFF

j_gene: TRBJ1-3
abundance: -
v_gene: TRBV7-9
d_gene: -
CDR3nt: TGTGCCAGCAGCCCTCTGAGCGGAAACACCATATATTTT
CDR3aa: CASSPLSGNTIYF

j_gene: TRBJ1-2
abundance: few
v_gene: TRBV19
d_gene: -
CDR3nt: TGTGCCAGTAGTATAGATCTGGAGGAGGGGTATGGCTACACCTTC
CDR3aa: CASSIDLEEGYGYTF

j_gene: TRBJ2-5
abundance: -
v_gene: TRBV18
d_gene: -
CDR3nt: TGTGCCAGCTCACCAACGGGTGGCCAAGAGACCCAGTACTTC
CDR3aa: CASSPTGGQETQYF

j_gene: TRBJ1-1
abundance: -
v_gene: TRBV7-3
d_gene: -
CDR3nt: TGTGCCAGCAGCTCGGGGGGGATGAACACTGAAGCTTTCTTT
CDR3aa: CASSSGGMNTEAFF

j_gene: TRBJ2-6
abundance: -
v_gene: TRBV13
d_gene: -
CDR3nt: TGTGCCAGCAGCATGCTAACTGGGGCCAACGTCCTGACTTTC
CDR3aa: CASSMLTGANVLTF

j_gene: TRBJ1-2
abundance: -
v_gene: TRBV11-3
d_gene: TRBD1
CDR3nt: TGTGCCAGCAGCTTCGGACAGGGGGCGAATGGCTACACCTTC
CDR3aa: CASSFGQGANGYTF

j_gene: TRBJ2-7
abundance: -
v_gene: TRBV7-2
d_gene: -
CDR3nt: TGTGCCAGCAGCTTAGCCGGCGAATCGCAGTACTTC
CDR3aa: CASSLAGESQYF

j_gene: TRBJ2-2
abundance: -
v_gene: TRBV5-4
d_gene: TRBD2
CDR3nt: TGTGCCAGCAGCTTGCGCACGGGAGGGCATAACACCGGGGAGCTGTTTTTT
CDR3aa: CASSLRTGGHNTGELFF

j_gene: TRBJ1-3
abundance: once
v_gene: TRBV7-9
d_gene: -
CDR3nt: TGTGCCAGCAGCTTAAGAAGGGGAAACACCATATATTTT
CDR3aa: CASSLRRGNTIYF

j_gene: TRBJ2-7
abundance: -
v_gene: TRBV15
d_gene: -
CDR3nt: TGTGCCACCAGCAGAGAGGGGGTGTGGTTACCCTACGAGCAGTACTTC
CDR3aa: CATSREGVWLPYEQYF

j_gene: TRBJ2-1
abundance: -
v_gene: TRBV7-2
d_gene: TRBD2
CDR3nt: TGTGCCAGCAGCTTATCGGGAGGGAACAATGAGCAGTTCTTC
CDR3aa: CASSLSGGNNEQFF

j_gene: TRBJ2-7
abundance: -
v_gene: TRBV7-2
d_gene: -
CDR3nt: TGTGCCAGCAGCCCCTCCCGGACGGTTTCCTACGAGCAGTACTTC
CDR3aa: CASSPSRTVSYEQYF